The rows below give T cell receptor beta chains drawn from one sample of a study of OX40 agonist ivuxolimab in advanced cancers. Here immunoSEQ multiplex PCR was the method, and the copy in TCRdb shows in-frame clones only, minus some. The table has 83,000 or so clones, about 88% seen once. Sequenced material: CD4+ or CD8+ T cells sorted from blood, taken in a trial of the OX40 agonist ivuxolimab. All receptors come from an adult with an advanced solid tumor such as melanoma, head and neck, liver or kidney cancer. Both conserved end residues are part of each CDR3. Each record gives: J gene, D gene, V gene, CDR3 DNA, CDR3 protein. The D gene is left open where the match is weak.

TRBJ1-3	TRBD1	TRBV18	TGTGCCAGCTCACCATTGGGACAGGGGGCCTCTGGAAACACCATATATTTT	CASSPLGQGASGNTIYF
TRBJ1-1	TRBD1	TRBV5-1	TGCGCCAGCAGCCCAGAGGGACAGCGAAACACTGAAGCTTTCTTT	CASSPEGQRNTEAFF
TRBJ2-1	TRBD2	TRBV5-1	TGCGCCAGCAGCTTATGGACTAGCGGAAATAATGAGCAGTTCTTC	CASSLWTSGNNEQFF
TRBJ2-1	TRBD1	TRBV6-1	TGTGCCAGCAGTGACCCGCCCAGGGGGACCTACAATGAGCAGTTCTTC	CASSDPPRGTYNEQFF
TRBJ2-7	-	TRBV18	TGTGCCAGCTCACCTGCCCCGTCGGCCTACGAGCAGTACTTC	CASSPAPSAYEQYF
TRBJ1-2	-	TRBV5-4	TGTGCCAGCAGCTTGTTTGGGTCGGTGGGAAGCGATGGCTACACCTTC	CASSLFGSVGSDGYTF
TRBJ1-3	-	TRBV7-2	TGTGCCAGCAGCATACACTCTGGAAACACCATATATTTT	CASSIHSGNTIYF
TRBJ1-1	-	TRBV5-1	TGCGCCAGCCGGAGGGGGGCGAACACTGAAGCTTTCTTT	CASRRGANTEAFF
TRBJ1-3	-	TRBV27	TGTGCCAGCAGCGGAACAGGGAACTCTGGAAACACCATATATTTT	CASSGTGNSGNTIYF
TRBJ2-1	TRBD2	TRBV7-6	TGTGCCAGCAGCTTAATTAGGGGCGGCGGGAGGGCCCACAATGAGCAGTTCTTC	CASSLIRGGGRAHNEQFF
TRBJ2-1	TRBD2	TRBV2	TGTGCCAGCCAGCAGGGACTACCCTACAATGAGCAGTTCTTC	CASQQGLPYNEQFF
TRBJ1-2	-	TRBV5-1	TGCGCCAGCAGCCTAGGATACAGGGATGGCTACACCTTC	CASSLGYRDGYTF
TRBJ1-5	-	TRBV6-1	TGTGCCAGCAGTATGACCCTTAATCAGCCCCAGCATTTT	CASSMTLNQPQHF
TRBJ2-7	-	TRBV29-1	TGCAGCGTCCGGCAGGGAGTTTACGAGCAGTACTTC	CSVRQGVYEQYF
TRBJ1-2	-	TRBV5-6	TGTGCCAGCAGCGTGGGCCTTCAGGGCTACACCTTC	CASSVGLQGYTF